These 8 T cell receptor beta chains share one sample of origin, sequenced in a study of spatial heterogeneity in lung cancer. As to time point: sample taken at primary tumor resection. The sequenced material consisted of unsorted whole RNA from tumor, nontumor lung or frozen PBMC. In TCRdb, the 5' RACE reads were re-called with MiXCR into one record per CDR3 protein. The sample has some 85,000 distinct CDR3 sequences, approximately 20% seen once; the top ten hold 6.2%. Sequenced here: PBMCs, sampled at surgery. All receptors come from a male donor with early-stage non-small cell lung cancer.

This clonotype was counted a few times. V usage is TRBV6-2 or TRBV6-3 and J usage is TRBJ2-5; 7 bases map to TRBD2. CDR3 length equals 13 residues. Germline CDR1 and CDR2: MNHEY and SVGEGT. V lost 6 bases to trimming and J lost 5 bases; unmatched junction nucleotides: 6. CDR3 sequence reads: CASRILAVETQYF. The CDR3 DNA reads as TGTGCCAGCAGGATTCTAGCGGTCGAGACCCAGTACTTC.

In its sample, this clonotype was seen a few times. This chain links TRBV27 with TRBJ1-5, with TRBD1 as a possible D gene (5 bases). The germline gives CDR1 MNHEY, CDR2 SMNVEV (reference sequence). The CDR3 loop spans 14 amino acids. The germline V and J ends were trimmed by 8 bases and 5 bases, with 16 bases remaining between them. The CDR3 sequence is CASGDPAKYQPQHF. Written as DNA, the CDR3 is TGTGCCAGCGGGGACCCTGCGAAGTATCAGCCCCAGCATTTT.

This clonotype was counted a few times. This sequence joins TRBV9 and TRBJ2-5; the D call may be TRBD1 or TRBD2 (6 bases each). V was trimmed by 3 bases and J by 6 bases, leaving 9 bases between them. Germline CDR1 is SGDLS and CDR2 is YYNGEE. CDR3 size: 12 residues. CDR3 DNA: TGTGCCAGCAGCGAAGGGGGGAAGACCCAGTACTTC. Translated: CASSEGGKTQYF.

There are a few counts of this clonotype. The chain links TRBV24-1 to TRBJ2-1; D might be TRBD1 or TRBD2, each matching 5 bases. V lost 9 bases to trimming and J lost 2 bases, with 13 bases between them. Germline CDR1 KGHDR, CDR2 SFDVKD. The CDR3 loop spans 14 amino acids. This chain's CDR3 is CATGGTGAYNEQFF. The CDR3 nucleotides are TGTGCCACCGGGGGAACAGGAGCCTACAATGAGCAGTTCTTC.

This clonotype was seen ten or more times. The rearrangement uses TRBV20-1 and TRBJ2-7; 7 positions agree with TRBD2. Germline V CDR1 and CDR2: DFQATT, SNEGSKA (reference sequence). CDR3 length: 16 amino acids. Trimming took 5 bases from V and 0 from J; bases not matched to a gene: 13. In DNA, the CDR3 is TGCAGTGCTCCTGTCGGGGGAGGGGCGAGCTCCTACGAGCAGTACTTC. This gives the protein CSAPVGGGASSYEQYF.

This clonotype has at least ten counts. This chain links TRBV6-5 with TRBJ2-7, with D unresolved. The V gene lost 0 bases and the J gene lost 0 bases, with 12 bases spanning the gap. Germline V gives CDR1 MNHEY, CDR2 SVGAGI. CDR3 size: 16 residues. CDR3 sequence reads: CASSYSFTAISYEQYF. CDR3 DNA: TGTGCCAGCAGTTACTCGTTTACTGCTATCTCCTACGAGCAGTACTTC.

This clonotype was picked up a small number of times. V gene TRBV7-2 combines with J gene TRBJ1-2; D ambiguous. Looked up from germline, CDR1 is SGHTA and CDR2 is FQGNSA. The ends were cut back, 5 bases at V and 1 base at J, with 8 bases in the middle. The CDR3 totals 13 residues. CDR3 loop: CASSRRVNYGYTF. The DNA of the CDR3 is TGTGCCAGCAGCCGGCGCGTTAACTATGGCTACACCTTC.

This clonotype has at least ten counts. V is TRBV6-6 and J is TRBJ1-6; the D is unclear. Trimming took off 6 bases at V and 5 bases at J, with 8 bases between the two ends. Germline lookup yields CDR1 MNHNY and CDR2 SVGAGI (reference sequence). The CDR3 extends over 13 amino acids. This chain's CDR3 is CASRRVHNSPLHF. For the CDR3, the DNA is TGTGCCAGCAGGCGGGTCCATAATTCACCCCTCCACTTT.